This T cell receptor (beta chain) derives from a study of blood T cell repertoires in COVID-19. The wider study: Samples taken during acute and convalescent COVID-19 were collected in the United States, Italy and Spain.

Note on this clone: The identical CDR3 is also encoded by other nucleotide sequences in the sample.

Trimming stripped 8 bases from V and 4 bases from J, with 14 bases between. This CDR3 spans 13 amino acids. Clones were read by immunoSEQ multiplex PCR, and TCRdb kept only the in-frame ones, dropping some. The table has 400,000 to 550,000 clones, around 89% seen once. The sequence came from a young woman with acute or convalescent COVID-19. Sequencing was done on a sample of peripheral blood. The rearrangement uses TRBV12-3 or TRBV12-4 and TRBJ1-2, with D tentatively TRBD1 (6 bases). DNA of the CDR3: TGTGCCAGCTCCGGGACAAGAGCCTATGGCTACACCTTC. This sequence encodes CASSGTRAYGYTF.